This record concerns one T cell receptor (beta chain) sequence. The sample belongs to a study of T cells in Graves' hyperthyroidism and ophthalmopathy. RNA transcripts provided the source from which TCR beta CDR3 regions were amplified. When the TCR CDR3 underwent first-round RT-PCR, the HTBI primer set was used. One entry per CDR3 protein results from TCRdb running MiXCR on the multiplex PCR reads. The top ten hold over 8% of the sample, which has about 840,000 distinct CDR3 sequences, around 39% seen once. Losses at the gene ends were 6 bases for V and 4 bases for J; bases not matched to a gene: 7. CDR3 length: 13 amino acids. Per germline, CDR1 DFQATT and CDR2 SNEGSKA (reference sequence).

Sequenced input: blood. The rearrangement links TRBV20-1 to TRBJ2-7; TRBD2 aligns across 9 bases. The origin of this receptor is a man aged 18 to 35 with Graves' hyperthyroidism. The CDR3 DNA follows: TGCAGTGCCGGGGGACTAGCCACTTACGAGCAGTACTTC. Residues: CSAGGLATYEQYF.